The 15 T cell receptor beta chains reported below all come from one sample, sequenced in a study of blood T cells in healthy people across ages. A second PCR of 7 to 11 cycles used a sample-barcoded 5' primer and a J-beta primer mix. TCRdb used MiXCR to reprocess the 5' RACE reads, holding one entry per CDR3 protein. The sample consists of 650,000 to 950,000 distinct CDR3 sequences, approximately 44% of them appearing once. Material for sequencing was blood. The receptors originated from a man in his sixties in good health.

This sequence joins TRBV5-1 and TRBJ2-1; no reliable D call. The CDR3 spans 13 residues. Germline V CDR1 and CDR2: SGHRS, YFSETQ. The V end lost 4 bases, the J end lost 6 bases, and 11 bases lay between the germline ends. In DNA form, the CDR3 reads TGCGCCAGCAGCCCTCCGTCTAGCAATGAGCAGTTCTTC. Translating it yields CASSPPSSNEQFF.

This clonotype has only a few counts. The chain carries TRBV10-2 and TRBJ1-5, with D tentatively TRBD1 (5 bases). This CDR3 has 16 residues. V lost 2 bases, J lost 7 bases, and 18 bases lay in between. Germline assignment: CDR1 WSHSY and CDR2 SAAADI. CDR3 sequence: CASSEGPPGFGQPQHF. The CDR3 DNA reads TGCGCCAGCAGTGAGGGACCCCCAGGGTTCGGCCAGCCCCAGCATTTT.

This sequence joins TRBV18 and TRBJ1-1; the D gene is possibly TRBD1 (5 bases). V lost 3 bases and J 1 base, leaving 9 bases between the germline ends. The germline V gene encodes CDR1 KGHSH and CDR2 LQKENI. This CDR3 is 14 amino acids long. The CDR3 DNA reads TGTGCCAGCTCACCGTTACAGGAGAACACTGAAGCTTTCTTT. It yields the protein CASSPLQENTEAFF.

This clonotype was seen more than once but under ten times. This sequence joins TRBV20-1 and TRBJ1-2; D uncertain. The V gene lost 6 bases and the J gene lost 4 bases, with 12 bases spanning the gap. Germline V gives CDR1 DFQATT, CDR2 SNEGSKA (reference sequence). The CDR3 has 12 amino acids. The CDR3 here is CSAKTAFYGYTF. The CDR3 coding sequence is TGCAGTGCCAAGACCGCCTTCTATGGCTACACCTTC.

V and J are TRBV20-1 and TRBJ1-5, with D tentatively TRBD1 (5 bases). V dropped 1 base and J dropped 4 bases, with 14 bases sitting between them. CDR1 and CDR2 from the germline V gene are DFQATT and SNEGSKA (reference sequence). This CDR3 region has 15 residues. This CDR3 is CSARGVRTRNQPQHF. As DNA, the CDR3 is TGCAGTGCTAGAGGAGTTCGGACACGGAATCAGCCCCAGCATTTT.

V and J are TRBV3-1 and TRBJ1-1, with D uncertain. CDR1 and CDR2 from the germline V gene are LGHDT and YNNKEL (reference sequence). V lost 0 bases to trimming and J lost 3 bases, with 8 bases between them. CDR3 size: 14 residues. The CDR3 DNA follows: TGTGCCAGCAGCCAAGAAGGAAGGGACACTGAAGCTTTCTTT. Amino acid sequence: CASSQEGRDTEAFF.

The chain couples TRBV27 to TRBJ2-4; 8 nucleotides agree with TRBD1. V lost 10 bases and J lost 3; bases outside the gene matches: 11. This CDR3 contains 15 residues. Germline CDR1 MNHEY, CDR2 SMNVEV (reference sequence). The chain's CDR3 is CANKQGAGFKNIQYF. CDR3 bases: TGTGCCAACAAGCAGGGGGCAGGGTTCAAAAACATTCAGTACTTC.

The chain has TRBV29-1 and TRBJ2-6; D is perhaps TRBD1 (6 bases). Trimming removed 3 bases from V and 2 bases from J, with 11 bases in between. Germline V CDR1 and CDR2: SQVTM, ANQGSEA. The CDR3 has 15 residues. The CDR3 reads CSVDPQGTGANVLTF. As DNA, the CDR3 is TGCAGCGTTGATCCACAGGGTACTGGGGCCAACGTCCTGACTTTC.

The chain joins TRBV20-1 to TRBJ2-4; no definite D call. The assigned J gene may be wrong: the sequence end matches TRBJ2-7 better. Looked up from germline, CDR1 is DFQATT and CDR2 is SNEGSKA (reference sequence). The CDR3 loop spans 13 amino acids. CDR3 residues: CSARDEPLYEQYF. CDR3 nucleotide sequence: TGCAGTGCTAGAGATGAACCTCTCTACGAGCAGTACTTC.

The chain carries TRBV20-1 and TRBJ2-5; D may be TRBD1 (6 bases). Trimming pared 6 bases from V and 6 bases from J, leaving 23 bases between. Germline values: CDR1 DFQATT, CDR2 SNEGSKA (reference sequence). The CDR3 totals 15 residues. In DNA, the CDR3 is TGCAGTGCCCACCCCTGGCAGGGGTCCGGAAAGACCCAGTACTTC. Translated, it gives CSAHPWQGSGKTQYF.

This chain joins TRBV7-9 and TRBJ1-1; D call uncertain. This CDR3 region has 14 residues. Germline V gene data show CDR1 as SEHNR and CDR2 as FQNEAQ (reference sequence). Trimming cost V 7 bases and J 0 bases, with 12 bases left between them. The CDR3 region is CASNYKTVNTEAFF. The CDR3 coding sequence is TGTGCCAGCAACTATAAAACGGTGAACACTGAAGCTTTCTTT. Together with reference TRBV7-9 and TRBJ1-1, the CDR3 gives the full variable domain: DTGVSQNPRHKITKRGQNVTFRCDPISEHNRLYWYRQTLGQGPEFLTYFQNEAQLEKSRLLSDRFSAERPKGSFSTLEIQRTEQGDSAMYLCASNYKTVNTEAFFGQGTRLTVV.

About this clonotype: One end of the junction is discordant with germline, which a read error may explain. V usage is TRBV5-1 and J usage is TRBJ2-5; maybe TRBD1 (6 bases). This CDR3 region has 15 residues. Germline loops: CDR1 SGHRS, CDR2 YFSETQ. CDR3 nucleotides: TGCGCCAGCAGCAATACAGGGTCCCTCCAAGAGGCCCAGTACTTC. It is translated as CASSNTGSLQEAQYF.

On this clonotype itself: A much bigger clone sits one base away, suggesting this may be a read error. This chain links TRBV29-1 with TRBJ2-5, with 8 bases matching TRBD1. The CDR3 sequence is 14 residues long. The germline V gene has CDR1 SQVTM and CDR2 ANQGSEA. The CDR3 loop reads CSVFTGGTQEIQYF. CDR3 sequence (DNA): TGCAGCGTTTTTACAGGGGGTACCCAAGAGATCCAGTACTTC.

Comments on this clonotype: One end of the junction varies from germline; a read error may be responsible. The gene calls are TRBV18 and TRBJ2-5; D not resolved. Germline V gene data show CDR1 as KGHSH and CDR2 as LQKENI. The CDR3 loop spans 14 amino acids. The CDR3 bases are TGTGCCGGCTCACCAATATCTACCCAAGAGACCCAGTACTTC. It translates to CAGSPISTQETQYF.

This clonotype was seen only a few times. The V gene is TRBV25-1, the J gene TRBJ2-3; D not certain. Germline V gene sequence: CDR1 MGHDK, CDR2 SYGVNS. Trimming cost V 8 bases and J 2 bases, with 23 bases left between them. This CDR3 has 17 residues. Written as DNA, the CDR3 is TGTGCCAGCCAGCTTGGGCGTGGCCCCCAGTCCACAGATACGCAGTATTTT. As protein: CASQLGRGPQSTDTQYF.